Below, 19 T cell receptor beta chains from the same sample are listed, as sequenced in a study of graft-versus-host responses after intestinal transplantation. No antigen has been identified for these receptors. Some clones are missing from TCRdb's copy, which holds only in-frame ones; the method was immunoSEQ multiplex PCR. The top ten hold approximately 0.21% of the sample, which has more than 40,000 clones, about 95% seen once. This specimen consisted of unstimulated CD8+ T cells sorted from spleen or lymph node cells, obtained before transplant. The receptors were gathered from a human donor who was the organ donor for an intestinal transplant.

The V call is TRBV9, the J call TRBJ1-6; the D gene is possibly TRBD1 (5 bases). The CDR3 has 17 residues. Per the germline V gene, CDR1 is SGDLS and CDR2 is YYNGEE. V gave up 0 bases and J gave up 0 bases, with 10 bases separating them. DNA of the CDR3: TGTGCCAGCAGCGTAGGGGGACTGAGCTCCTATAATTCACCCCTCCACTTT. It codes for CASSVGGLSSYNSPLHF.

The chain combines TRBV4-3 with TRBJ2-7; 13 nucleotides agree with TRBD2. Germline trimming cut 1 base from V and 6 bases from J; bases unmatched to any gene: 9. In germline, CDR1 is LGHNA, CDR2 YSLEER. The CDR3 consists of 17 residues. CDR3 coding DNA: TGCGCCAGCAGCCAAGGCTGGCCTGGACTAGCGGGGGCCGAGCAGTACTTC. Its protein is CASSQGWPGLAGAEQYF.

V is TRBV5-1 and J is TRBJ1-2; D is undetermined. Trimming pared 4 bases from V and 6 bases from J, leaving 25 bases between. CDR3 size: 17 residues. Germline lookup yields CDR1 SGHRS and CDR2 YFSETQ. CDR3 sequence (DNA): TGCGCCAGCAGCCCGTGGGGTAGTGTAACAGCGACTCATGGCTACACCTTC. Encoded protein: CASSPWGSVTATHGYTF.

The rearrangement uses TRBV7-6 and TRBJ2-7; D is ambiguous. V lost 0 bases, J lost 0 bases, and 6 bases lay in between. Germline V gene lookup returns CDR1 SGHVS and CDR2 FNYEAQ. The CDR3 loop spans 14 amino acids. The CDR3 sequence: CASSLAPGSYEQYF. CDR3 coding DNA: TGTGCCAGCAGCTTAGCACCGGGCTCCTACGAGCAGTACTTC.

The V gene is TRBV14, the J gene TRBJ2-7; perhaps TRBD2 as D (5 bases). The CDR3 is made up of 13 amino acids. Deletions cut 6 bases from V and 6 bases from J, with 15 bases between. Looked up from germline, CDR1 is SGHDN and CDR2 is FVKESK. CDR3 sequence reads: CASREGSSLEQYF. CDR3 nucleotide sequence: TGTGCCAGCAGAGAGGGTTCATCTCTCGAGCAGTACTTC.

The chain recombines TRBV28 with TRBJ2-3; 7 bases are shared with TRBD1. The J segment lost 2 bases and the V segment lost 5 bases, leaving 10 bases of the junction unmatched. The CDR3 runs 16 residues. Germline loops: CDR1 MDHEN, CDR2 SYDVKM. The CDR3 spells CASSRRDRAFTDTQYF. CDR3 nucleotide sequence: TGTGCCAGCAGTCGTCGGGACAGAGCCTTCACAGATACGCAGTATTTT.

V usage is TRBV19 and J usage is TRBJ2-3; 7 positions agree with TRBD2. The CDR3 consists of 12 residues. The germline V gene encodes CDR1 LNHDA and CDR2 SQIVND (reference sequence). With V trimmed by 3 bases and J by 11 bases, 5 bases remained unmatched. CDR3 protein: CASSIPGRGQYF. The CDR3 region has the DNA TGTGCCAGTAGTATCCCAGGGAGGGGGCAGTATTTT.

J is TRBJ1-3 and V is TRBV28; D gene ambiguous. Between the trimmed V and J ends, which lost 1 base and 7 bases, there was a span of 26 bases. CDR3 length equals 19 residues. Per the germline V gene, CDR1 is MDHEN and CDR2 is SYDVKM. CDR3: CASSLFVQEALILRNTIYF. CDR3 bases: TGTGCCAGCAGTTTATTCGTCCAGGAAGCTCTCATACTTAGGAACACCATATATTTT.

The V and J genes are TRBV4-2 and TRBJ1-5; TRBD1 aligns across 10 bases. The germline V gene has CDR1 LGHNA and CDR2 YNFKEQ. The ends lost 0 bases at V and 6 bases at J; junction bases unmatched: 5. The CDR3 covers 16 residues. The CDR3 coding sequence is TGTGCCAGCAGCCAAGAGGCCCGGGACAGGGGTCAGCCCCAGCATTTT. Its translation is CASSQEARDRGQPQHF.

The V call is TRBV4-1, the J call TRBJ1-2; D is unresolved. The V end lost 2 bases, the J end lost 8 bases, and 15 bases lay between the germline ends. CDR1 is MGHRA and CDR2 is YSYEKL in the germline V gene. This CDR3 has 14 amino acids. DNA for the CDR3: TGCGCCAGCAGCCAATTGACTGGCACCGTAGGCTACACCTTC. The encoded protein is CASSQLTGTVGYTF.

V and J are TRBV4-1 and TRBJ2-7, with a weak D call TRBD1 (6 bases). This CDR3 region has 13 residues. Germline CDR1 is MGHRA and CDR2 is YSYEKL. The V end lost 3 bases, the J end lost 3 bases, and 9 bases lay between the germline ends. DNA of the CDR3: TGCGCCAGCAGCCAGGGGGCCGGCTACGAGCAGTACTTC. Translating gives CASSQGAGYEQYF.

The J gene is TRBJ2-7, the V gene TRBV29-1; 7 bases line up with TRBD1. Germline V gene lookup returns CDR1 SQVTM and CDR2 ANQGSEA. The CDR3 is 13 residues long. V gave up 4 bases and J gave up 0 bases; unmatched junction bases: 3. CDR3 coding DNA: TGCAGCGTTGGGACAGGAGACTCCTACGAGCAGTACTTC. Translated: CSVGTGDSYEQYF.

This rearrangement joins TRBV19 to TRBJ1-2; no definite D call. The CDR3 has 17 amino acids. The V end lost 0 bases, the J end lost 5 bases, and 19 bases lay between the germline ends. Germline loops: CDR1 LNHDA, CDR2 SQIVND (reference sequence). CDR3 in DNA: TGTGCCAGTAGTATAGATGCTTGGGCGGCACAAACGTATGGCTACACCTTC. Protein: CASSIDAWAAQTYGYTF.

V gene TRBV28 combines with J gene TRBJ2-2; D perhaps matches TRBD2 (6 bases). This CDR3 is 14 amino acids long. Per the germline V gene, CDR1 is MDHEN and CDR2 is SYDVKM. Trimming removed 3 bases from V and 1 base from J, with 6 bases in between. CDR3 nucleotide sequence: TGTGCCAGCAGTTTTAGCGGGAACACCGGGGAGCTGTTTTTT. This codes for CASSFSGNTGELFF.

The gene calls are TRBV7-8 and TRBJ2-7, with a possible D match to TRBD2 (5 bases). CDR1 SGHVS and CDR2 FQNEAQ come from the germline V gene. V was shortened by 1 base and J by 7 bases, with 14 bases between the two germline ends. The CDR3 consists of 14 residues. In DNA form, the CDR3 reads TGTGCCAGCAGCTTAGGGGCAGGAGGTGGGGAGCAGTACTTC. It yields the protein CASSLGAGGGEQYF.

As for this clone: The sample holds other DNA sequences that translate to the same CDR3. The rearrangement uses TRBV20-1 and TRBJ2-7, with unresolved D. The CDR3 has 11 amino acids. CDR1 is DFQATT and CDR2 is SNEGSKA in the germline V gene (reference sequence). V lost 1 base and J 3 bases, leaving 4 bases between the germline ends. The CDR3 region is CSARVGYEQYF. CDR3 coding DNA: TGCAGTGCTAGAGTAGGCTACGAGCAGTACTTC.

This chain uses TRBV7-6 with TRBJ2-3, with TRBD2 matching over 15 bases. V trimming: 5 bases; J trimming: 6 bases; junction bases outside the gene matches: 3. The CDR3 loop spans 15 amino acids. Germline lookup yields CDR1 SGHVS and CDR2 FNYEAQ. The CDR3 DNA is TGTGCCAGCAGCAGGACTAGCGGGGGGGCGGATACGCAGTATTTT. This encodes CASSRTSGGADTQYF.

Turning to this clone: This sample includes further DNA sequences coding for the same CDR3. The chain combines TRBV9 with TRBJ2-3; D gene ambiguous. Trimming left V 1 base short and J 0 bases short, with 3 bases between. There are 13 residues in the CDR3. CDR1 is SGDLS and CDR2 is YYNGEE in the germline V gene. The CDR3 sequence: CASSVLSTDTQYF. The CDR3 nucleotides read TGTGCCAGCAGCGTACTTAGCACAGATACGCAGTATTTT.

The J gene is TRBJ2-1, the V gene TRBV6-5, with 10 bases aligning to TRBD1. V dropped 2 bases and J dropped 6; count of bases not matched to a gene: 1. Germline CDR1 is MNHEY and CDR2 is SVGAGI. There are 14 residues in the CDR3. The CDR3: CASSYGQGGNEQFF. In nucleotides, the CDR3 is TGTGCCAGCAGTTACGGACAGGGGGGCAATGAGCAGTTCTTC.